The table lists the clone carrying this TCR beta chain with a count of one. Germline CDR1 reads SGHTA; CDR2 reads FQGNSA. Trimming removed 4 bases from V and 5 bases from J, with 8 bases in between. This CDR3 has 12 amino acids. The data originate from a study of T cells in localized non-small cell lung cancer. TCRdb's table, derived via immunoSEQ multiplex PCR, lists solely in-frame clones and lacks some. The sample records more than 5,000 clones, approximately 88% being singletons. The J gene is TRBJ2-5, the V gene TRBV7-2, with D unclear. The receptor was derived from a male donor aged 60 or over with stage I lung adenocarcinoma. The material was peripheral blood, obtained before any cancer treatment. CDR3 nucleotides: TGTGCCAGCAGCTGGGCTCGGGAGACCCAGTACTTC. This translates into CASSWARETQYF.